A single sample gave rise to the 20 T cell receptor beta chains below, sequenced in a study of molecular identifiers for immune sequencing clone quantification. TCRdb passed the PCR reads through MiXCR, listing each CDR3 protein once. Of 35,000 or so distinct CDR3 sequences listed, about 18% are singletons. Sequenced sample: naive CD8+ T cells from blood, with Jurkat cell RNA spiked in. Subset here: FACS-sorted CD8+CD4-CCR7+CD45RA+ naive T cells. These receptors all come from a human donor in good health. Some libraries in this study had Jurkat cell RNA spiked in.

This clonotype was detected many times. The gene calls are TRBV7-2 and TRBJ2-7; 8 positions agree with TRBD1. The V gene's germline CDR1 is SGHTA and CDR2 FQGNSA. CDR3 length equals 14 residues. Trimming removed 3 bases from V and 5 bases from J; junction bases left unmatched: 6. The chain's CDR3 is CASSFQGAGDEQYF. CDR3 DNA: TGTGCCAGCAGCTTTCAGGGGGCCGGCGACGAGCAGTACTTC.

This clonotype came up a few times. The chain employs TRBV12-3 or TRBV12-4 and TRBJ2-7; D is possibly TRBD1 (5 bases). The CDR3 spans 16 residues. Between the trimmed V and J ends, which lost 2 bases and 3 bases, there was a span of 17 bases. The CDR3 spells CASSLRRTGPFYEQYF. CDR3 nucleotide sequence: TGTGCCAGCAGTTTAAGGAGAACAGGACCATTCTACGAGCAGTACTTC.

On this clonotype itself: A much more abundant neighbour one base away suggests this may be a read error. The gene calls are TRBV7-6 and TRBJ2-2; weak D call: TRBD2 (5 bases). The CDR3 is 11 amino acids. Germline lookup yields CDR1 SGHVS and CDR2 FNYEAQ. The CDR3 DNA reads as TGTGCCAGCAGCCTCATTGGGGAGCCGTTTTTT. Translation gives CASSLIGEPFF.

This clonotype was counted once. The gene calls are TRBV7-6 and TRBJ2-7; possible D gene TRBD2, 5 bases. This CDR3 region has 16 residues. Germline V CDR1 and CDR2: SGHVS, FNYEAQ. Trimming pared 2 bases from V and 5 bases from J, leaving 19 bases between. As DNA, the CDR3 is TGTGCCAGCAGCTTAAACTACCCCGGCGGGTGGGACGAGCAGTACTTC. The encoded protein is CASSLNYPGGWDEQYF.

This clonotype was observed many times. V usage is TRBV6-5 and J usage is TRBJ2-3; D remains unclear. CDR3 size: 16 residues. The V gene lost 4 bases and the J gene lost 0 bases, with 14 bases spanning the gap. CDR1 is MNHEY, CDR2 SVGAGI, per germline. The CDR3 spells CASSSFRAASTDTQYF. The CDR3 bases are TGTGCCAGCAGTTCCTTTAGGGCAGCTAGCACAGATACGCAGTATTTT.

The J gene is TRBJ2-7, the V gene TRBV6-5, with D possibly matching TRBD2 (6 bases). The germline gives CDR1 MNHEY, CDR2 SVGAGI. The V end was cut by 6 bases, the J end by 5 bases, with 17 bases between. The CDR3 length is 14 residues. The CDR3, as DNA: TGTGCCAGCAGCTATAGCGGTTTGAGGGACGAGCAGTACTTC. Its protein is CASSYSGLRDEQYF.

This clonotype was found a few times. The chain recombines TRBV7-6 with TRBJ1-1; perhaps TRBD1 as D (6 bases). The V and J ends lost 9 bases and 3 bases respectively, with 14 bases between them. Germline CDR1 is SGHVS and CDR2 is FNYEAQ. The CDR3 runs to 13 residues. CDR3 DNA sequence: TGTGCCAGTAAGGGGGGGATGGACACTGAAGCTTTCTTT. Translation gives CASKGGMDTEAFF.

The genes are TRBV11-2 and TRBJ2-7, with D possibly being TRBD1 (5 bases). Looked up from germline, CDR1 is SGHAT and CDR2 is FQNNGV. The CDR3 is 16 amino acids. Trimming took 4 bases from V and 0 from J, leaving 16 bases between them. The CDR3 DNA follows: TGTGCCAGCAGCTCCCGTTACACAGGAGTCTCCTACGAGCAGTACTTC. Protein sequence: CASSSRYTGVSYEQYF.

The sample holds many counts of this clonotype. This chain's CDR3 is CSVDVPQETQYF. In DNA form, the CDR3 reads TGCAGCGTTGATGTCCCCCAAGAGACCCAGTACTTC. The V gene is TRBV29-1, the J gene TRBJ2-5, with D unclear. This CDR3 comprises 12 residues. Trimming removed 3 bases at V and 1 base at J, with 6 bases between. Germline V gene lookup returns CDR1 SQVTM and CDR2 ANQGSEA. The complete variable domain, with remaining parts taken from reference TRBV29-1 and TRBJ2-5, reads SAVISQKPSRDICQRGTSLTIQCQVDSQVTMMFWYRQQPGQSLTLIATANQGSEATYESGFVIDKFPISRPNLTFSTLTVSNMSPEDSSIYLCSVDVPQETQYFGPGTRLLVL.

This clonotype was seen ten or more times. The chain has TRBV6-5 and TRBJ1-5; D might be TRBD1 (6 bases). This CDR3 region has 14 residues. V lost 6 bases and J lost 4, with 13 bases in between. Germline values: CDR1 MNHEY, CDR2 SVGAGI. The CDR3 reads CASSPGQLNQPQHF. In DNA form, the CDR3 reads TGTGCCAGCAGCCCTGGACAGTTAAATCAGCCCCAGCATTTT.

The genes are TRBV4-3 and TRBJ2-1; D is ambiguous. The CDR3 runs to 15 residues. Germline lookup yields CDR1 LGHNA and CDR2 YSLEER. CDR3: CAGSQDTPRYNEQFF. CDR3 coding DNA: TGCGCTGGCAGCCAAGACACACCCAGATACAATGAGCAGTTCTTC.

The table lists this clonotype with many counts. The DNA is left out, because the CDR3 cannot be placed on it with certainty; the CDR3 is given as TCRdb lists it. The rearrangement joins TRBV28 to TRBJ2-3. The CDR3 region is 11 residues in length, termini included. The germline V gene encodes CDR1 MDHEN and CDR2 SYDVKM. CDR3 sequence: CASSILDTQYF.

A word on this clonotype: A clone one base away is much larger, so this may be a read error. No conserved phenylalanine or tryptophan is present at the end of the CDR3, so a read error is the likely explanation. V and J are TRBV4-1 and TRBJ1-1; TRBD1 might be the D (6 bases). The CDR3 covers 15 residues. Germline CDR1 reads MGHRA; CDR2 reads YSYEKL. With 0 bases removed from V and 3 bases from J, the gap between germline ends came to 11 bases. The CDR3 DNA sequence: TGCGCCAGCAGCCAAGATCCAGGGGTTGACACTGAAGCTTTCCTT. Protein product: CASSQDPGVDTEAFL.

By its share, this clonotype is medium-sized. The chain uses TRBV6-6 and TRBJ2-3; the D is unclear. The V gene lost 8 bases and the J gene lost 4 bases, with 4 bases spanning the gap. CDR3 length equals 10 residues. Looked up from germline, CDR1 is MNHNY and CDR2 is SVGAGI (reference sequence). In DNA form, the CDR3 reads TGTGCCAGCTCGGCAGATACGCAGTATTTT. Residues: CASSADTQYF.

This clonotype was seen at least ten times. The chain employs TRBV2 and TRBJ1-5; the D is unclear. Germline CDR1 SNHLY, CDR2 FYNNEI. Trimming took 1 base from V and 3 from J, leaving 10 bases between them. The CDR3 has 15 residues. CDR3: CASSEGFQHNQPQHF. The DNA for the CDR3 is TGTGCCAGCAGTGAAGGATTTCAGCACAATCAGCCCCAGCATTTT.

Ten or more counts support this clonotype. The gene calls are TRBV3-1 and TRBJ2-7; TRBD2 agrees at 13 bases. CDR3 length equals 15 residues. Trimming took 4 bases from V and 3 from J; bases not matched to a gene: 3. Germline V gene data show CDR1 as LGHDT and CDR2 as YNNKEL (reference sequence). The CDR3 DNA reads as TGTGCCAGCAGCCCCCGGACTAGCGGGAGCTACGAGCAGTACTTC. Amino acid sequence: CASSPRTSGSYEQYF.

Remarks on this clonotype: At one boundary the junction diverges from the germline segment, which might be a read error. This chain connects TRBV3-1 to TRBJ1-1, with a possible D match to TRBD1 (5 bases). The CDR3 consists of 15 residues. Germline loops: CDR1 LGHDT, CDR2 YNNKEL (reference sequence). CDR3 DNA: TGTGCCAGCAGCCAAGATCGGGGGACGGACACTGAAGCTTCCTTT. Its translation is CASSQDRGTDTEASF.

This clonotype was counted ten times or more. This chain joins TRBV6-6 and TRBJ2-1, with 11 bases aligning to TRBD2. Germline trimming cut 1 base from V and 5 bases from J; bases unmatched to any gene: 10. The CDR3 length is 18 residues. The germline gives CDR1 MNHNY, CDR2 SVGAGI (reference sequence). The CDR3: CASSYWGLADPLDNEQFF. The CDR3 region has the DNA TGTGCCAGCAGTTACTGGGGACTAGCGGACCCTCTCGACAATGAGCAGTTCTTC.

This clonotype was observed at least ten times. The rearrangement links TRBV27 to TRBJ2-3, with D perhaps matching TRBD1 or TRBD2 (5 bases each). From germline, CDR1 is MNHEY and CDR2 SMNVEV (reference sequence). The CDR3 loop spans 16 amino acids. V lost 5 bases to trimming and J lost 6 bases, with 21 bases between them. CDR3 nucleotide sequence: TGTGCCAGCAGTCCTCCCCATTCGGGGCGAGCCGATACGCAGTATTTT. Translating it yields CASSPPHSGRADTQYF.

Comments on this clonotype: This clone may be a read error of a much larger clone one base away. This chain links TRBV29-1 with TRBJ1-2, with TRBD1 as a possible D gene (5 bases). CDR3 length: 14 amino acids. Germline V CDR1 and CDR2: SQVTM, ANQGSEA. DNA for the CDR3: TGCGGCGTTGTTGTGGACACGGACTACTATGGCTACACCTTC. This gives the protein CGVVVDTDYYGYTF.